This T cell receptor (beta chain) emerged from a study of CD8+ T cells in alopecia areata. Study outcomes and limitations: One nonresponder leaves baseline CD8+ expansion's link to response uncertain. Clonality exceeded that of normal scalp in lesional scalp, most notably in alopecia totalis/universalis.

A few counts support this clone. No antigen is known for it. Once RNA had been extracted, it was reverse transcribed into cDNA to act as the sequencing template. Sequencing used immunoSEQ multiplex PCR; TCRdb keeps in-frame clones, though not all of them. The table lists 150,000 to 200,000 clones, about three fifths of them singletons. Treatment reported: oral pan-JAK inhibitor, 5-10 mg twice daily. The germline gives CDR1 MGHRA, CDR2 YSYEKL. The length of the CDR3 is 15 residues. V was pared by 5 bases and J by 11 bases, with 24 bases between. This clonotype was obtained from a human donor with alopecia areata. This chain links TRBV4-1 with TRBJ1-1, with TRBD1 as a possible D gene (5 bases). The specimen was CD4+ T cells sorted from blood, collected at week 49, from a patient treated with tofacitinib. CDR3: CASSTEPFGLGPAFF. For the CDR3, the DNA is TGCGCCAGCAGCACTGAGCCCTTTGGGCTGGGACCGGCTTTCTTT.